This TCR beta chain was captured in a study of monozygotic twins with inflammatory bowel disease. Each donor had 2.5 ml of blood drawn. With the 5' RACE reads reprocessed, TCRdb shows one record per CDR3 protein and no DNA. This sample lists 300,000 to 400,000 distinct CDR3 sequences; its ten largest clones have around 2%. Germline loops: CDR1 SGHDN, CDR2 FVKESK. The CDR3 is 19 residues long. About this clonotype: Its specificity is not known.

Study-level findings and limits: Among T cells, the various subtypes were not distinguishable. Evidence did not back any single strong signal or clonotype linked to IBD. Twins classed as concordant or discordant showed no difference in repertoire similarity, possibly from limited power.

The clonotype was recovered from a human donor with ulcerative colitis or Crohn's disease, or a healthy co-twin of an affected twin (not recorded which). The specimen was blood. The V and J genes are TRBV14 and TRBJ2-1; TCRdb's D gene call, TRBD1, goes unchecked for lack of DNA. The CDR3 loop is CASSQDGTDIFYVYNEQFF.